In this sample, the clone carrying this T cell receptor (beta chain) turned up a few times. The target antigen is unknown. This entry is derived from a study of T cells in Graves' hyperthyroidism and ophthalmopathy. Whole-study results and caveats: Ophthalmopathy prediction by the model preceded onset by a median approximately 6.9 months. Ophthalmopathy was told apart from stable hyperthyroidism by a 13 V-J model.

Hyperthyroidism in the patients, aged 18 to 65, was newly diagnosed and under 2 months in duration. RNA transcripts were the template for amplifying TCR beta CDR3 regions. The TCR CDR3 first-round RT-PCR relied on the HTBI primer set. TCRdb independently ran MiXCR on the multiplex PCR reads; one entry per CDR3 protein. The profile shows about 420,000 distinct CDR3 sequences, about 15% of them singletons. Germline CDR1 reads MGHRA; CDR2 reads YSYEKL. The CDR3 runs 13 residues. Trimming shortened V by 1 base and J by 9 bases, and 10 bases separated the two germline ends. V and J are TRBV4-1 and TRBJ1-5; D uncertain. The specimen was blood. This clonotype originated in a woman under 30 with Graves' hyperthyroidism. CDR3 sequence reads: CASSQVVAGPQHF. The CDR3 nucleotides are TGCGCCAGCAGCCAAGTGGTAGCGGGGCCCCAGCATTTT.